The TCR beta chain under discussion was sequenced for a study of vaccination effects on CD4 cells after COVID-19. CDR1 and CDR2 (germline): KGHDR, SFDVKD. Trimming removed 1 base from V and 4 bases from J, with 3 bases in between. This CDR3 has 13 amino acids. Whole-study findings and limits: Healthy vaccinees' vaccine-induced clones included only 1 of 255 cross-reacting with common cold coronaviruses. No early post-infection timepoints were available in the study, which also included few convalescent patients.

On this clone itself: Its antigen is unidentified.

Before any sequencing was done, the ViraFEST assay used viral peptide pools to expand antigen-specific CD4+ T cells. The culture ran for 10 days, and then CD4+ T cells were isolated. Nucleocapsid antibodies were negative in the vaccine recipients, who had never had SARS-CoV-2 infection. Method: immunoSEQ multiplex PCR; TCRdb's copy keeps in-frame clones and lacks some. Of some 68,000 clones in the sample, roughly three quarters were seen once. This sample comprised CD4+ T cells from PBMCs cultured with HCoV-OC43 spike peptides, obtained before COVID-19 vaccination. The subset: HCoV-OC43 spike overlapping peptide pool stimulation. The chain employs TRBV24-1 and TRBJ2-2; D remains ambiguous. The receptor was isolated from a human donor who received a COVID-19 vaccine. This CDR3 is CATSDFRTGELFF. Written as DNA, the CDR3 is TGTGCCACCAGTGATTTCCGCACCGGGGAGCTGTTTTTT.